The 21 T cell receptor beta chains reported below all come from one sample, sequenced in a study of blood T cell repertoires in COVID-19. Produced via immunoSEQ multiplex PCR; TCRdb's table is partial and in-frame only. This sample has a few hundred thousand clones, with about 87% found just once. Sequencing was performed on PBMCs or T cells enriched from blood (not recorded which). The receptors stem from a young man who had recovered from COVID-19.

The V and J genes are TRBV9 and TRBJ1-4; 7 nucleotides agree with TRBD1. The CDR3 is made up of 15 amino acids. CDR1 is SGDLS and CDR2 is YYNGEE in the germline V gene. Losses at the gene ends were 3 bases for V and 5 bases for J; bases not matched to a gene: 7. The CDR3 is CASSAQTGTNEKLFF. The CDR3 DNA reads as TGTGCCAGCAGCGCCCAGACAGGGACGAATGAAAAACTGTTTTTT.

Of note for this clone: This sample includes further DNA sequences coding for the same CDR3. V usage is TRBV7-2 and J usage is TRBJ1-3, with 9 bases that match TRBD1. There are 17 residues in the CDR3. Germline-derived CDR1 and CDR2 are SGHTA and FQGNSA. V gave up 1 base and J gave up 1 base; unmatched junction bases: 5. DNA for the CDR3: TGTGCCAGCAGCTTAGTGTCGGGACAGGGTTCTGGAAACACCATATATTTT. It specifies CASSLVSGQGSGNTIYF.

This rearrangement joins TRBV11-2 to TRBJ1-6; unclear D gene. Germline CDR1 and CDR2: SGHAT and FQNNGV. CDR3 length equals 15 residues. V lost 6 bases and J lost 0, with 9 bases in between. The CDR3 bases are TGTGCCAGCAGTGACTCGGGCTCCTATAATTCACCCCTCCACTTT. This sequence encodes CASSDSGSYNSPLHF.

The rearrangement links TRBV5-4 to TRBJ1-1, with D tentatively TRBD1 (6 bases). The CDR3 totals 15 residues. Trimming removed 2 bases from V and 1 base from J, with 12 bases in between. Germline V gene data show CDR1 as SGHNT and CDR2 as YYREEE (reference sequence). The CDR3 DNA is TGTGCCAGCAGCTTCACGGGACACCGGAACACTGAAGCTTTCTTT. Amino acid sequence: CASSFTGHRNTEAFF.

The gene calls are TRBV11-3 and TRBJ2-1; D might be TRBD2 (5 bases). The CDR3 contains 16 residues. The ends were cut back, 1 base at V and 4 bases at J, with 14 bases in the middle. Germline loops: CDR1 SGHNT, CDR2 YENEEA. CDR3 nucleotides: TGTGCCAGCAGCTTAGGTGGAGTCACGGGGTACAATGAGCAGTTCTTC. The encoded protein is CASSLGGVTGYNEQFF.

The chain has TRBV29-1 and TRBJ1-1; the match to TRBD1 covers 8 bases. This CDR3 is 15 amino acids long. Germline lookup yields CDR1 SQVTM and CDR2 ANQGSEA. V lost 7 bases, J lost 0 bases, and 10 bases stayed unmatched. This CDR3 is CSGFGQGGLNTEAFF. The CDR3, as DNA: TGCAGCGGATTTGGACAGGGAGGACTGAACACTGAAGCTTTCTTT.

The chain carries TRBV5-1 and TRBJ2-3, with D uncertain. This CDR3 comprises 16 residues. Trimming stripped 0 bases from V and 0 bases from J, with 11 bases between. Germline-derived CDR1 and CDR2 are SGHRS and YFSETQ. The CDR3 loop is CASSLANYLSTDTQYF. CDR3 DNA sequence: TGCGCCAGCAGCTTGGCCAACTACCTAAGCACAGATACGCAGTATTTT.

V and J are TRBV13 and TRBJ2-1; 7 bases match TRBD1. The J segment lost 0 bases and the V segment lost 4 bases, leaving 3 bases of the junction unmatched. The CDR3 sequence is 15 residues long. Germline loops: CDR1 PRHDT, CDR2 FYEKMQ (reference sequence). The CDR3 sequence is CASSSTGVSYNEQFF. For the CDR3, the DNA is TGTGCCAGCAGCTCTACAGGGGTCTCCTACAATGAGCAGTTCTTC. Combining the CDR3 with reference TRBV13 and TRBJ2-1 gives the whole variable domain AAGVIQSPRHLIKEKRETATLKCYPIPRHDTVYWYQQGPGQDPQFLISFYEKMQSDKGSIPDRFSAQQFSDYHSELNMSSLELGDSALYFCASSSTGVSYNEQFFGPGTRLTVL.

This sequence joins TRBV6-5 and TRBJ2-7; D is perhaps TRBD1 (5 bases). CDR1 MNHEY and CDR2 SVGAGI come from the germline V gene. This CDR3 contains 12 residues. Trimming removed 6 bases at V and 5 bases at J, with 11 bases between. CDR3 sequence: CASRGQVNEQYF. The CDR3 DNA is TGTGCCAGCAGGGGGCAGGTTAACGAGCAGTACTTC.

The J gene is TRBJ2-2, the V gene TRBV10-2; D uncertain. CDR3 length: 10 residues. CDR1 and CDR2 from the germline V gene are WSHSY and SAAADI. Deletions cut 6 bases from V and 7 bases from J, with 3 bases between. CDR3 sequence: CASSRGELFF. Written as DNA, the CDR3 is TGCGCCAGCAGCCGCGGGGAGCTGTTTTTT.

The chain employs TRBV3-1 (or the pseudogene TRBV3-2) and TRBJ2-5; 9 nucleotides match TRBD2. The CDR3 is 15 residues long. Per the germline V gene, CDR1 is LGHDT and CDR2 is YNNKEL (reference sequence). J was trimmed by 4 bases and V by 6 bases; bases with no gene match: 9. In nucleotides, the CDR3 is TGTGCCAGCAGGTACATAGCGGGAGCTAGAGAGACCCAGTACTTC. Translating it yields CASRYIAGARETQYF.

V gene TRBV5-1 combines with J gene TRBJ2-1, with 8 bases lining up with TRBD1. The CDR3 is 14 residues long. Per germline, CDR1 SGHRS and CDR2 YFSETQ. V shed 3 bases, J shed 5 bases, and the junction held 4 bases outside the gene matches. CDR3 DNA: TGCGCCAGCAGCTACAGGGGGAGTCACAATGAGCAGTTCTTC. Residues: CASSYRGSHNEQFF.

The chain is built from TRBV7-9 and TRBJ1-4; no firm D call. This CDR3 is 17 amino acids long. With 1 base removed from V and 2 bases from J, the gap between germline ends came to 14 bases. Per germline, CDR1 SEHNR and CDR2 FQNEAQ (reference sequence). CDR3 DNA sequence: TGTGCCAGCAGCTTAGTCGTAGGGAGTACGACTAATGAAAAACTGTTTTTT. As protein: CASSLVVGSTTNEKLFF.

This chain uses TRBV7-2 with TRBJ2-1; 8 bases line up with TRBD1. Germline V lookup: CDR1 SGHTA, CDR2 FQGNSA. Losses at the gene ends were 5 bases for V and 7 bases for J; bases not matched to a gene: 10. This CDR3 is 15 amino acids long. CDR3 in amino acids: CASSPSGQGRNEQFF. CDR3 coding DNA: TGTGCCAGCAGCCCGAGCGGACAGGGCCGGAATGAGCAGTTCTTC. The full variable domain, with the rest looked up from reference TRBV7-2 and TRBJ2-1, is GAGVSQSPSNKVTEKGKDVELRCDPISGHTALYWYRQSLGQGLEFLIYFQGNSAPDKSGLPSDRFSAERTGGSVSTLTIQRTQQEDSAVYLCASSPSGQGRNEQFFGPGTRLTVL.

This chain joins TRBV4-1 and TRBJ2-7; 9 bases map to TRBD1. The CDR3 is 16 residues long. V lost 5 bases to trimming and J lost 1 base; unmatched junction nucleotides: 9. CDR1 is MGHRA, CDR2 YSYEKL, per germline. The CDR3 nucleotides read TGCGCCAGCAGCTCACCCGGGACAGGGAAGTCCTACGAGCAGTACTTC. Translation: CASSSPGTGKSYEQYF.

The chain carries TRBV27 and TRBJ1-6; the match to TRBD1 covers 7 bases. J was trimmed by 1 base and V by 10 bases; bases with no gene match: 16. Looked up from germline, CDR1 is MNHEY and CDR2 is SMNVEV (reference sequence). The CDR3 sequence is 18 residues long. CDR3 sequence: CATPSDRVFGSYNSPLHF. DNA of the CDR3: TGTGCCACCCCCAGCGACAGGGTATTCGGGTCCTATAATTCACCCCTCCACTTT.

The CDR3 DNA sequence: TGTGCCAGTAGCGCCAGGGGGCACTACGAGCAGTACTTC. Translated: CASSARGHYEQYF. V is TRBV19 and J is TRBJ2-7, with TRBD1 matching 8 bases. The V segment lost 6 bases and the J segment 3 bases; nucleotides outside the gene matches: 4. CDR3 length: 13 residues. Per the germline V gene, CDR1 is LNHDA and CDR2 is SQIVND (reference sequence).

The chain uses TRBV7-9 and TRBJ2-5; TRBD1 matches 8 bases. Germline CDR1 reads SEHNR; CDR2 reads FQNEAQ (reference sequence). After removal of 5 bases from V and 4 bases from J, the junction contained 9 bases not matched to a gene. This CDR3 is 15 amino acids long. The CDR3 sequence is CASSPRTGTSETQYF. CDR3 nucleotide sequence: TGTGCCAGCAGCCCCCGGACAGGGACTTCAGAGACCCAGTACTTC.

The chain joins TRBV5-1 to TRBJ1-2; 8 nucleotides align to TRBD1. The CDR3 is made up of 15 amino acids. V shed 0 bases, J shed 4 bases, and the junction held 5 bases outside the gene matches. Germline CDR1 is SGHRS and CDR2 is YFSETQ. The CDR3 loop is CASSLEGQDSYGYTF. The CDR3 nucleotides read TGCGCCAGCAGCTTGGAGGGACAGGACAGCTATGGCTACACCTTC.

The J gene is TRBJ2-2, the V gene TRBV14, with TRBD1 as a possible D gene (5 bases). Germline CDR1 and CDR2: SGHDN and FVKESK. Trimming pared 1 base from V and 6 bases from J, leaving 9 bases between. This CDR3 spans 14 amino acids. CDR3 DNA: TGTGCCAGCAGCCAAGTTCAGGGCCCCGGGGAGCTGTTTTTT. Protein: CASSQVQGPGELFF.

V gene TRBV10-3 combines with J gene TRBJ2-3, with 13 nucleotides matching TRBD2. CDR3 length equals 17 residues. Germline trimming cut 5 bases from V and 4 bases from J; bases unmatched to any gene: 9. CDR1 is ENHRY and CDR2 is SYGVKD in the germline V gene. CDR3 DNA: TGTGCCATCAGTTTTAGGACTAGCGGGAGAGGTGCAGATACGCAGTATTTT. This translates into CAISFRTSGRGADTQYF.